Sequencing of this TCR beta chain was carried out in a study of blood T cell repertoires in COVID-19. The overall study: Spain, Italy and the United States supplied samples that represented acute and convalescent COVID-19. PBMCs, B-cell-depleted T cells, or T cells provided the cDNA or gDNA that made up the material.

In the original workflow: Reference gene primer amplification in the assay estimated nucleated cell counts. The method was immunoSEQ multiplex PCR; TCRdb's version includes in-frame clones alone and lacks a portion of them. V and J calls and clone size are as listed in that table; D and trimming were resolved from the DNA. This table holds 410,000 or so clones, 89% found once. The CDR3 totals 18 residues. In germline, CDR1 is ENHRY, CDR2 SYGVKD. V was clipped by 3 bases and J by 2 bases, with 19 bases between them. Seattle's enrolled individuals joined amid active infection and were then monitored longitudinally.

The sequence was collected from a woman aged 40 to 50 with COVID-19, enrolled during active disease. The V gene is TRBV10-3, the J gene TRBJ2-2, with D maybe TRBD2 (6 bases). Sequencing was performed on peripheral blood. As DNA, the CDR3 is TGTGCCATCAGTGACCCCGGGATAGCGGACCTTAACACCGGGGAGCTGTTTTTT. Its protein is CAISDPGIADLNTGELFF.